Listed below are T cell receptor beta chains from one sample, sequenced in a study of blood T cell repertoires in COVID-19. Profiling relied on immunoSEQ multiplex PCR, and the TCRdb table lists in-frame clones only, not all of them. The table has under 250,000 clones, 65% to 85% seen once; the top ten hold roughly 8.2%. Sequencing input: peripheral blood. These receptors were collected from a woman in her 50s with acute or convalescent COVID-19. Both conserved end residues are part of each CDR3. D genes are given only for firm matches.

v_call	j_call	d_call	cdr3_aa
TRBV24-1	TRBJ2-5	-	CATSAGTQETQYF
TRBV30	TRBJ2-4	-	CAWNSLLAKNIQYF
TRBV19	TRBJ1-1	-	CASGGQVYTEAFF
TRBV27	TRBJ2-2	-	CASSFGAAGELFF
TRBV5-1	TRBJ1-3	-	CASSLVGGSSGNTIYF
TRBV6-5	TRBJ1-1	TRBD1	CASQGASEAFF
TRBV28	TRBJ2-3	TRBD1	CASKTGPDTQYF
TRBV9	TRBJ1-4	-	CASSVGGTGTKREKLFF
TRBV6-6	TRBJ2-1	-	CASTDTLGGYNEQFF
TRBV9	TRBJ1-2	-	CASSVAPESGYGYTF
TRBV19	TRBJ1-2	-	CASSIAGLANYGYTF
TRBV12-5	TRBJ2-2	TRBD2	CASAPGGTTNTGELFF